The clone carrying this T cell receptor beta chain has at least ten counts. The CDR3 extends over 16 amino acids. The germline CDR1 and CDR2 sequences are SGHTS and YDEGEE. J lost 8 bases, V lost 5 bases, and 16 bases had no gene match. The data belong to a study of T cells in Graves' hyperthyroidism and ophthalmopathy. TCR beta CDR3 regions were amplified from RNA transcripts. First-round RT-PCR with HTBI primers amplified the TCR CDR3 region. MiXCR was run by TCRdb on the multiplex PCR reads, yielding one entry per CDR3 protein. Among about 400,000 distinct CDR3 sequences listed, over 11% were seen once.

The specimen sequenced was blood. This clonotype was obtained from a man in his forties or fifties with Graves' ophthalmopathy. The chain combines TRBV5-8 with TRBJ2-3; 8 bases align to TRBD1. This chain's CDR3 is CASSSDRGRLAGTQYF. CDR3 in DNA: TGTGCCAGCAGTTCCGACAGGGGAAGGCTGGCGGGTACGCAGTATTTT.